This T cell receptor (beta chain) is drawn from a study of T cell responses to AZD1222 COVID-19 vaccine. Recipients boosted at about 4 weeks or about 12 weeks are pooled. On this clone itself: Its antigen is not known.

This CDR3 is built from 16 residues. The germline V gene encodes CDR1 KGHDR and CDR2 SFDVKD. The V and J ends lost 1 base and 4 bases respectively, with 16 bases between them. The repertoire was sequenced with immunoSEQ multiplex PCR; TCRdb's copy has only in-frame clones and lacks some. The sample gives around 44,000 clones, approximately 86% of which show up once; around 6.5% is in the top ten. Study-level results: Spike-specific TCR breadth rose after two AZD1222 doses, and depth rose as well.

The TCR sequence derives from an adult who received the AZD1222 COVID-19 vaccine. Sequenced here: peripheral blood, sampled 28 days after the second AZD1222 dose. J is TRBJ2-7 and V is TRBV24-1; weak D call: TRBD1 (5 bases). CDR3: CATSDLQAGYGYEQYF. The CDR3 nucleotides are TGTGCCACCAGTGATTTACAGGCAGGGTATGGGTACGAGCAGTACTTC.